A single sample is the source of the 32 T cell receptor beta chains below, sequenced in a study of T cell responses to AZD1222 COVID-19 vaccine. Method: immunoSEQ multiplex PCR; TCRdb's copy keeps in-frame clones and lacks some. The sample consists of 100,000 to 130,000 clones, nearly 90% of them appearing once. This sample comprised peripheral blood, obtained 28 days after the second AZD1222 dose. All receptors come from an adult who received the AZD1222 COVID-19 vaccine.

The gene calls are TRBV28 and TRBJ1-4; maybe TRBD1 (5 bases). The germline gives CDR1 MDHEN, CDR2 SYDVKM. The CDR3 spans 17 residues. V lost 5 bases and J lost 6, with 22 bases in between. DNA of the CDR3: TGTGCCAGCAGTCACCCCCGGGACCTTATAGGGGATGAAAAACTGTTTTTT. Translation gives CASSHPRDLIGDEKLFF.

The chain uses TRBV19 and TRBJ1-2; D possibly corresponds to TRBD1 (5 bases). The CDR3 has 16 amino acids. Trimming stripped 6 bases from V and 2 bases from J, with 19 bases between. Germline V CDR1 and CDR2: LNHDA, SQIVND (reference sequence). The CDR3: CASRIRQRAGNYGYTF. DNA of the CDR3: TGTGCCAGTAGAATTAGACAGAGGGCGGGCAACTATGGCTACACCTTC. Full variable domain (remainder filled in from reference TRBV19 and TRBJ1-2): DGGITQSPKYLFRKEGQNVTLSCEQNLNHDAMYWYRQDPGQGLRLIYYSQIVNDFQKGDIAEGYSVSREKKESFPLTVTSAQKNPTAFYLCASRIRQRAGNYGYTFGSGTRLTVV.

The rearrangement uses TRBV18 and TRBJ2-5; a possible D gene is TRBD2 (5 bases). This CDR3 is built from 12 residues. Trimming left V 8 bases short and J 7 bases short, with 14 bases between. Germline V CDR1 and CDR2: KGHSH, LQKENI. CDR3 amino acids: CASVSLGGTQYF. In nucleotides, the CDR3 is TGTGCCAGCGTCTCACTCGGAGGGACCCAGTACTTC.

The V and J genes are TRBV5-6 and TRBJ1-2; D remains unclear. The CDR3 runs to 14 residues. CDR1 and CDR2 (germline): SGHDT, YYEEEE. V gave up 4 bases and J gave up 3 bases, with 13 bases separating them. Written as DNA, the CDR3 is TGTGCCAGCAGCAAACAGCCCCCGGACTATGGCTACACCTTC. This gives the protein CASSKQPPDYGYTF.

The CDR3 sequence is CATGGDNEIVPQHF. In DNA, the CDR3 is TGTGCCACCGGTGGTGACAACGAAATAGTGCCCCAGCATTTT. The gene calls are TRBV10-3 and TRBJ1-5; D is ambiguous. V was cut by 10 bases and J by 9 bases, with 22 bases left in between. CDR1 is ENHRY, CDR2 SYGVKD, per germline. This CDR3 contains 14 residues.

This chain connects TRBV7-9 to TRBJ1-6, with 11 bases fitting TRBD1. This CDR3 has 15 residues. V was clipped by 5 bases and J by 10 bases; unmatched bases: 7. The germline V gene has CDR1 SEHNR and CDR2 FQNEAQ (reference sequence). The CDR3 is CASSHRTGGRSPLHF. The CDR3 DNA sequence: TGTGCCAGCAGCCATCGGACAGGGGGCCGGTCACCCCTCCACTTT. Drawing the rest from reference TRBV7-9 and TRBJ1-6, the complete variable domain is DTGVSQNPRHKITKRGQNVTFRCDPISEHNRLYWYRQTLGQGPEFLTYFQNEAQLEKSRLLSDRFSAERPKGSFSTLEIQRTEQGDSAMYLCASSHRTGGRSPLHFGNGTRLTVT.

V gene TRBV6-5 combines with J gene TRBJ2-2; 8 bases match TRBD1. CDR3 length: 16 amino acids. Germline V CDR1 and CDR2: MNHEY, SVGAGI. The V segment lost 1 base and the J segment 5 bases; nucleotides outside the gene matches: 6. The CDR3 nucleotides read TGTGCCAGCAGTTACTTGTTCAGGGGGCGAACCGGGGAGCTGTTTTTT. The encoded protein is CASSYLFRGRTGELFF.

This clone was picked up one time. The rearrangement joins TRBV20-1 to TRBJ2-2, with 9 bases lining up with TRBD2. Germline V CDR1 and CDR2: DFQATT, SNEGSKA (reference sequence). The CDR3 runs to 14 residues. Unmatched junction bases numbered 3, after V lost 3 bases and J lost 4 bases. This CDR3 is CSASSGGGTGELFF. Written as DNA, the CDR3 is TGCAGTGCTAGTAGCGGGGGCGGCACCGGGGAGCTGTTTTTT.

This chain joins TRBV6-5 and TRBJ2-7; 9 bases match TRBD1. Unmatched junction bases numbered 12, after V lost 8 bases and J lost 4 bases. The CDR3 has 15 residues. Germline CDR1 reads MNHEY; CDR2 reads SVGAGI. In nucleotides, the CDR3 is TGTGCCAGCGGAGCAAGTGGGACAGGGACTTACGAGCAGTACTTC. It codes for CASGASGTGTYEQYF.

The rearrangement joins TRBV7-2 to TRBJ2-7, with D perhaps being TRBD1 or TRBD2 (6 bases each). CDR3 length equals 13 residues. Between the trimmed V and J ends, which lost 3 bases and 3 bases, there was a span of 9 bases. The germline V gene has CDR1 SGHTA and CDR2 FQGNSA. The CDR3 coding sequence is TGTGCCAGCAGCTTGGGGGGCAACTACGAGCAGTACTTC. This codes for CASSLGGNYEQYF.

This chain connects TRBV19 to TRBJ2-7; tentatively, D is TRBD1 or TRBD2 (5 bases each). Germline CDR1 is LNHDA and CDR2 is SQIVND (reference sequence). Trimming pared 5 bases from V and 0 bases from J, leaving 14 bases between. CDR3 length: 15 amino acids. CDR3: CASSGDHLDSYEQYF. The CDR3 DNA is TGTGCCAGTAGTGGGGACCACCTCGACTCCTACGAGCAGTACTTC.

The gene calls are TRBV4-1 and TRBJ1-1; TRBD1 matches at 9 bases. CDR3 length equals 13 residues. Germline V gene sequence: CDR1 MGHRA, CDR2 YSYEKL. V gave up 0 bases and J gave up 8 bases; unmatched junction bases: 1. For the CDR3, the DNA is TGCGCCAGCAGCCAAGAAGGGACAGGGGAAGCTTTCTTT. Its translation: CASSQEGTGEAFF.

V is TRBV18 and J is TRBJ2-6; D might be TRBD1 or TRBD2, each matching 6 bases. The CDR3 length is 17 residues. V was trimmed by 4 bases and J by 2 bases, leaving 15 bases between them. Germline lookup yields CDR1 KGHSH and CDR2 LQKENI. The CDR3 nucleotides are TGTGCCAGCTCACAACCCGGGGGCGCACCTGGGGCCAACGTCCTGACTTTC. Residues: CASSQPGGAPGANVLTF.

V usage is TRBV10-1 and J usage is TRBJ2-7; a weak D match, TRBD1 (5 bases). This CDR3 spans 13 amino acids. Germline V gene lookup returns CDR1 WNHNN and CDR2 SYGVQD (reference sequence). V was trimmed by 9 bases and J by 1 base, leaving 13 bases between them. CDR3 DNA: TGCGCCAGGAACAGGAGCTCTTCCTACGAGCAGTACTTC. This sequence encodes CARNRSSSYEQYF.

This clone was picked up one time. The chain links TRBV7-8 to TRBJ1-2; possibly TRBD1 for D (5 bases). The germline V gene has CDR1 SGHVS and CDR2 FQNEAQ. V was trimmed by 5 bases and J by 8 bases, leaving 21 bases between them. The CDR3 covers 15 residues. CDR3 sequence reads: CASSLITGPGGGYTF. The CDR3 coding sequence is TGTGCCAGCAGCCTCATAACAGGACCCGGGGGGGGCTACACCTTC.

The V and J genes are TRBV18 and TRBJ2-7; 8 positions agree with TRBD1. This CDR3 region has 13 residues. The junction had 5 bases not matched to a gene; V was cut back by 5 bases and J by 5 bases. CDR1 is KGHSH and CDR2 is LQKENI in the germline V gene. This chain's CDR3 is CASSDSGGHEQYF. CDR3 sequence (DNA): TGTGCCAGCTCAGACTCAGGGGGCCACGAGCAGTACTTC.

J is TRBJ2-7 and V is TRBV7-2; D gene uncertain. Per germline, CDR1 SGHTA and CDR2 FQGNSA. V lost 3 bases to trimming and J lost 1 base, with 16 bases between them. This CDR3 is 16 amino acids long. Here the CDR3 DNA reads TGTGCCAGCAGCTTTTTTCCGACATCCCAATCCTACGAGCAGTACTTC. Its translation is CASSFFPTSQSYEQYF.

The chain is built from TRBV28 and TRBJ1-1; tentative D call: TRBD1 (6 bases). Per germline, CDR1 MDHEN and CDR2 SYDVKM. The CDR3 extends over 17 amino acids. V dropped 3 bases and J dropped 4 bases, with 21 bases sitting between them. The CDR3 loop reads CASSFPSSQGRGTEAFF. CDR3 in DNA: TGTGCCAGCAGTTTTCCCTCCTCCCAGGGGAGAGGCACTGAAGCTTTCTTT.

The J gene is TRBJ2-7, the V gene TRBV10-3; 8 nucleotides line up with TRBD1. Germline trimming cut 6 bases from V and 4 bases from J; bases unmatched to any gene: 8. The CDR3 totals 14 residues. Germline CDR1 ENHRY, CDR2 SYGVKD. The CDR3 nucleotides read TGTGCCATCAGGACGACGGGACAGGAATACGAGCAGTACTTC. This translates into CAIRTTGQEYEQYF.

The chain combines TRBV7-3 with TRBJ1-1; perhaps TRBD1 as D (5 bases). CDR3 length: 13 residues. V was trimmed by 5 bases and J by 8 bases, leaving 15 bases between them. In germline, CDR1 is SGHTA, CDR2 FQGTGA. The CDR3 DNA reads TGTGCCAGCAGCCCGAGGGACGGTGGGGAAGCTTTCTTT. It specifies CASSPRDGGEAFF.

This clone came up a few times. The gene calls are TRBV9 and TRBJ1-1, with D maybe TRBD1 (6 bases). Germline-derived CDR1 and CDR2 are SGDLS and YYNGEE. The CDR3 is 16 residues long. The V end was cut by 0 bases, the J end by 1 base, with 13 bases between. CDR3 coding DNA: TGTGCCAGCAGCGTAGATGGGGGCCCCCCGAACACTGAAGCTTTCTTT. Its protein is CASSVDGGPPNTEAFF. The whole variable domain, remainder taken from reference TRBV9 and TRBJ1-1, is DSGVTQTPKHLITATGQRVTLRCSPRSGDLSVYWYQQSLDQGLQFLIQYYNGEERAKGNILERFSAQQFPDLHSELNLSSLELGDSALYFCASSVDGGPPNTEAFFGQGTRLTVV.

The genes are TRBV7-9 and TRBJ1-1, with D possibly matching TRBD1 (5 bases). The CDR3 extends over 14 amino acids. The V end lost 5 bases, the J end lost 5 bases, and 15 bases lay between the germline ends. Germline V gene sequence: CDR1 SEHNR, CDR2 FQNEAQ (reference sequence). The CDR3 region has the DNA TGTGCCAGCAGCCCCCCAGGGTGGGTGACTGAAGCTTTCTTT. It specifies CASSPPGWVTEAFF.

In this sample, this clone turned up once. This chain's CDR3 is CASSFNRLPNSPLHF. The DNA for the CDR3 is TGTGCCAGCAGTTTTAACAGGTTACCAAATTCACCCCTCCACTTT. V and J are TRBV2 and TRBJ1-6; TRBD1 might be the D (5 bases). Trimming removed 5 bases at V and 7 bases at J, with 15 bases between. The CDR3 consists of 15 residues. Germline V lookup: CDR1 SNHLY, CDR2 FYNNEI.

The chain carries TRBV7-8 and TRBJ2-2; D call uncertain. V dropped 3 bases and J dropped 0 bases, with 8 bases sitting between them. Germline lookup yields CDR1 SGHVS and CDR2 FQNEAQ. CDR3 length: 15 residues. The CDR3 sequence is CASSFRAPNTGELFF. The CDR3, as DNA: TGTGCCAGCAGCTTCCGCGCTCCGAACACCGGGGAGCTGTTTTTT.

This chain connects TRBV24-1 to TRBJ1-5; possible D gene TRBD1, 5 bases. CDR1 and CDR2 (germline): KGHDR, SFDVKD. The V gene lost 4 bases and the J gene lost 5 bases, with 14 bases spanning the gap. The CDR3 consists of 15 residues. For the CDR3, the DNA is TGTGCCACCAGTGACGGGACTCTACCGTATCAGCCCCAGCATTTT. Translated, it gives CATSDGTLPYQPQHF.

The chain recombines TRBV14 with TRBJ2-5; perhaps TRBD2 as D (6 bases). Germline CDR1 and CDR2: SGHDN and FVKESK. V lost 4 bases, J lost 5 bases, and 11 bases lay in between. There are 13 residues in the CDR3. This chain's CDR3 is CASSPRLGETQYF. The CDR3 nucleotides are TGTGCCAGCAGCCCCAGACTAGGGGAGACCCAGTACTTC.

The J gene is TRBJ2-7, the V gene TRBV27, with TRBD1 matching over 12 bases. The CDR3 has 17 amino acids. Trimming at V came to 1 base and at J to 3 bases, leaving 7 bases not matched to a gene. Germline CDR1 MNHEY, CDR2 SMNVEV (reference sequence). CDR3 DNA: TGTGCCAGCAGTTTATATCCGGGGGACAGGGGGCTCTACGAGCAGTACTTC. Protein product: CASSLYPGDRGLYEQYF.

This rearrangement joins TRBV7-9 to TRBJ1-2; 8 nucleotides line up with TRBD1. This CDR3 has 16 amino acids. Unmatched junction bases numbered 10, after V lost 5 bases and J lost 2 bases. Per germline, CDR1 SEHNR and CDR2 FQNEAQ (reference sequence). Here the CDR3 DNA reads TGTGCCAGCAGCCCGCTAAGGACAGGGAGGAACTATGGCTACACCTTC. Amino acids: CASSPLRTGRNYGYTF.

This clone was seen once. The chain recombines TRBV19 with TRBJ1-3, with TRBD1 matching over 8 bases. Looked up from germline, CDR1 is LNHDA and CDR2 is SQIVND (reference sequence). V was clipped by 6 bases and J by 2 bases; unmatched bases: 6. The CDR3 runs 15 residues. The CDR3: CASSPGGAAGNTIYF. The DNA of the CDR3 is TGTGCCAGTAGCCCAGGGGGCGCCGCTGGAAACACCATATATTTT. Together with reference TRBV19 and TRBJ1-3, the CDR3 gives the full variable domain: DGGITQSPKYLFRKEGQNVTLSCEQNLNHDAMYWYRQDPGQGLRLIYYSQIVNDFQKGDIAEGYSVSREKKESFPLTVTSAQKNPTAFYLCASSPGGAAGNTIYFGEGSWLTVV.

CDR3 DNA sequence: TGTGCCAGCAGCCCAGGGGAGGGGCACTCAGATGGCTACACCTTC. Protein: CASSPGEGHSDGYTF. The J gene is TRBJ1-2, the V gene TRBV7-2; a possible D gene is TRBD1 (6 bases). Germline CDR1 reads SGHTA; CDR2 reads FQGNSA. V shed 5 bases and J shed 6 bases, with 19 bases lying between them. The CDR3 extends over 15 amino acids. Looking up the rest from reference TRBV7-2 and TRBJ1-2 gives the full variable domain: GAGVSQSPSNKVTEKGKDVELRCDPISGHTALYWYRQSLGQGLEFLIYFQGNSAPDKSGLPSDRFSAERTGGSVSTLTIQRTQQEDSAVYLCASSPGEGHSDGYTFGSGTRLTVV.

V is TRBV19 and J is TRBJ2-5; no firm D call. Between the trimmed V and J ends, which lost 2 bases and 5 bases, there was a span of 9 bases. The CDR3 covers 13 residues. Germline loops: CDR1 LNHDA, CDR2 SQIVND (reference sequence). The CDR3 DNA follows: TGTGCCAGTAGTATACTTGGATGGGAGACCCAGTACTTC. This gives the protein CASSILGWETQYF. Complete variable domain (other parts from reference TRBV19 and TRBJ2-5): DGGITQSPKYLFRKEGQNVTLSCEQNLNHDAMYWYRQDPGQGLRLIYYSQIVNDFQKGDIAEGYSVSREKKESFPLTVTSAQKNPTAFYLCASSILGWETQYFGPGTRLLVL.

The V call is TRBV6-5, the J call TRBJ1-2, with a weak D call TRBD1 (5 bases). CDR1 is MNHEY, CDR2 SVGAGI, per germline. The CDR3 sequence is 15 residues long. V lost 7 bases and J lost 4, with 19 bases in between. Here the CDR3 reads CASKIRGGYGYGYTF. DNA of the CDR3: TGTGCCAGCAAAATAAGGGGAGGTTACGGCTATGGCTACACCTTC.